Below are 32 T cell receptor beta chains sequenced from a single sample in a study of cytomegalovirus exposure and HLA in healthy donors. PCR employed 60 Vbeta and 13 Jbeta primers. Using immunoSEQ multiplex PCR, the repertoire was profiled, and TCRdb retains in-frame clones only, with some absent. The profile covers approximately 290,000 clones, with 80% appearing a single time and about 0.3% taken by the ten largest. The sequencing input was PBMCs. Source of these receptors: a girl aged 2-10 years in good health and CMV-seronegative.

This chain uses TRBV19 with TRBJ1-6; TRBD1 matches 7 bases. The CDR3 length is 16 residues. Trimming cost V 3 bases and J 5 bases; bases outside gene matches: 7. Germline CDR1 and CDR2: LNHDA and SQIVND (reference sequence). The CDR3 coding sequence is TGTGCCAGTAGTATCTCGACAGGGAGGAATAATTCACCCCTCCACTTT. It specifies CASSISTGRNNSPLHF.

CDR3 sequence reads: CASRYYYGYTF. The CDR3 DNA follows: TGTGCCAGTAGATATTACTATGGCTACACCTTC. The J gene is TRBJ1-2, the V gene TRBV19; D not certain. The CDR3 covers 11 residues. Trimming stripped 6 bases from V and 3 bases from J, with 5 bases between. Germline V gene data show CDR1 as LNHDA and CDR2 as SQIVND (reference sequence).

Here the CDR3 DNA reads TGTGCCAGCAGCTTGAACACCTACGAGCAGTACTTC. Amino acids: CASSLNTYEQYF. V and J are TRBV7-9 and TRBJ2-7; D remains ambiguous. The CDR3 totals 12 residues. Germline loops: CDR1 SEHNR, CDR2 FQNEAQ (reference sequence). V lost 3 bases to trimming and J lost 2 bases, with 5 bases between them. Using reference TRBV7-9 and TRBJ2-7 for the parts outside the CDR3, the full variable domain is DTGVSQNPRHKITKRGQNVTFRCDPISEHNRLYWYRQTLGQGPEFLTYFQNEAQLEKSRLLSDRFSAERPKGSFSTLEIQRTEQGDSAMYLCASSLNTYEQYFGPGTRLTVT.

The V call is TRBV30, the J call TRBJ1-1; D is uncertain. The CDR3 consists of 12 residues. Germline CDR1 and CDR2: GTSNPN and SVGIG (reference sequence). Trimming removed 1 base from V and 1 base from J, with 4 bases in between. CDR3 sequence (DNA): TGTGCCTGGAGTGGAGGGAACACTGAAGCTTTCTTT. Its translation is CAWSGGNTEAFF.

The gene calls are TRBV28 and TRBJ1-2; D perhaps matches TRBD1 (6 bases). Germline values: CDR1 MDHEN, CDR2 SYDVKM. CDR3 size: 15 residues. V lost 10 bases to trimming and J lost 4 bases, with 22 bases between them. CDR3: CATPRGRGTTYGYTF. The CDR3 DNA reads TGTGCCACCCCGCGGGGGAGGGGGACTACCTATGGCTACACCTTC.

The CDR3 nucleotides are TGTGCCAGTAGCTCTGGCCACAATGAGCAGTTCTTC. Translation: CASSSGHNEQFF. The chain combines TRBV19 with TRBJ2-1; D call uncertain. With 6 bases removed from V and 5 bases from J, the gap between germline ends came to 8 bases. The V gene's germline CDR1 is LNHDA and CDR2 SQIVND (reference sequence). This CDR3 is 12 amino acids long.

The V call is TRBV6-5, the J call TRBJ2-2; 7 bases fit TRBD2. Germline V gives CDR1 MNHEY, CDR2 SVGAGI. The CDR3 extends over 14 amino acids. V shed 5 bases, J shed 2 bases, and the junction held 2 bases outside the gene matches. The chain's CDR3 is CASSSGDNTGELFF. The CDR3 DNA sequence: TGTGCCAGCAGTAGCGGGGATAACACCGGGGAGCTGTTTTTT.

The V call is TRBV13, the J call TRBJ1-2, with 8 bases identical to TRBD1. Germline trimming cut 3 bases from V and 8 bases from J; bases unmatched to any gene: 8. The CDR3 covers 14 residues. Germline V lookup: CDR1 PRHDT, CDR2 FYEKMQ (reference sequence). CDR3 DNA sequence: TGTGCCAGCAGCTTTACAGGGGGAGTGGAGGGCTACACCTTC. The encoded protein is CASSFTGGVEGYTF.

This chain links TRBV6-6 with TRBJ1-4, with a possible D match to TRBD1 (6 bases). V lost 0 bases and J 14 bases, leaving 13 bases between the germline ends. Germline values: CDR1 MNHNY, CDR2 SVGAGI (reference sequence). This CDR3 contains 13 residues. In DNA, the CDR3 is TGTGCCAGCAGTTACTCGAGGGGGAATGATCTGTTTTTT. As protein: CASSYSRGNDLFF.

The chain uses TRBV28 and TRBJ2-1; 7 positions match TRBD2. Unmatched junction bases numbered 11, after V lost 8 bases and J lost 4 bases. Germline V gene data show CDR1 as MDHEN and CDR2 as SYDVKM. There are 15 residues in the CDR3. The CDR3 region is CASVIQRGPYNEQFF. The CDR3 nucleotides read TGTGCCAGCGTGATTCAGCGGGGCCCGTACAATGAGCAGTTCTTC.

The rearrangement uses TRBV15 and TRBJ1-2; D is possibly TRBD1 (6 bases). There are 12 residues in the CDR3. Germline V gene lookup returns CDR1 LNHNV and CDR2 YYDKDF (reference sequence). With 0 bases removed from V and 7 bases from J, the gap between germline ends came to 6 bases. CDR3 nucleotide sequence: TGTGCCACCAGCAGAGACAGGGGTGGCTACACCTTC. Protein: CATSRDRGGYTF.

V usage is TRBV5-4 and J usage is TRBJ2-5; 7 bases match TRBD2. CDR1 and CDR2 (germline): SGHNT, YYREEE (reference sequence). The CDR3 has 14 residues. Trimming took 6 bases from V and 5 from J; bases not matched to a gene: 10. CDR3 sequence reads: CASTGTTGRETQYF. CDR3 DNA: TGTGCCAGCACGGGGACTACCGGGAGGGAGACCCAGTACTTC.

In its sample, this clone was seen a few times. The V gene is TRBV6-5, the J gene TRBJ1-5; no clear D gene. The V end was cut by 3 bases, the J end by 5 bases, with 14 bases between. This CDR3 contains 15 residues. Germline V gene lookup returns CDR1 MNHEY and CDR2 SVGAGI. This CDR3 reads CASSYKRGVDQPQHF. CDR3 DNA sequence: TGTGCCAGCAGTTATAAGAGAGGAGTTGATCAGCCCCAGCATTTT.

This clone was seen once. The chain couples TRBV7-7 to TRBJ2-5, with D possibly TRBD2 on 6 matching bases. V lost 5 bases and J lost 5, with 15 bases in between. CDR1 is SSHAT, CDR2 FNYEAQ, per germline (reference sequence). The CDR3 length is 14 residues. This chain's CDR3 is CASSQRGLGETQYF. The CDR3 DNA follows: TGTGCCAGCAGCCAACGGGGGTTGGGGGAGACCCAGTACTTC.

The rearrangement joins TRBV7-9 to TRBJ2-7; D not resolved. Germline CDR1 and CDR2: SEHNR and FQNEAQ (reference sequence). The CDR3 has 12 amino acids. V shed 5 bases and J shed 0 bases, with 5 bases lying between them. The CDR3 is CASSINSYEQYF. CDR3 sequence (DNA): TGTGCCAGCAGCATCAACTCCTACGAGCAGTACTTC. Complete variable domain (other parts from reference TRBV7-9 and TRBJ2-7): DTGVSQNPRHKITKRGQNVTFRCDPISEHNRLYWYRQTLGQGPEFLTYFQNEAQLEKSRLLSDRFSAERPKGSFSTLEIQRTEQGDSAMYLCASSINSYEQYFGPGTRLTVT.

The count of this clone is one. The CDR3 DNA is TGTGCCAGCTCTCCGGCCCCCCGAGGCATTCAGTACTTC. This codes for CASSPAPRGIQYF. The V and J genes are TRBV2 and TRBJ2-4; D gene ambiguous. The V end lost 8 bases, the J end lost 9 bases, and 17 bases lay between the germline ends. Germline V lookup: CDR1 SNHLY, CDR2 FYNNEI. The CDR3 extends over 13 amino acids.

This clone was counted only a few times. The chain links TRBV5-1 to TRBJ2-1; no clear D. Trimming removed 0 bases from V and 5 bases from J, with 12 bases in between. The germline V gene encodes CDR1 SGHRS and CDR2 YFSETQ. The CDR3 extends over 15 amino acids. In DNA form, the CDR3 reads TGCGCCAGCAGCTTGGAGTGGAGATCCAACAATGAGCAGTTCTTC. It codes for CASSLEWRSNNEQFF.

The rearrangement joins TRBV5-1 to TRBJ1-1; D gene uncertain. V was cut by 4 bases and J by 8 bases, with 12 bases left in between. In germline, CDR1 is SGHRS, CDR2 YFSETQ. CDR3 length equals 12 residues. The DNA of the CDR3 is TGCGCCAGCAGCCGCCCCGGACTAGAAGCTTTCTTT. It is translated as CASSRPGLEAFF. Full variable domain (missing parts from reference TRBV5-1 and TRBJ1-1): KAGVTQTPRYLIKTRGQQVTLSCSPISGHRSVSWYQQTPGQGLQFLFEYFSETQRNKGNFPGRFSGRQFSNSRSEMNVSTLELGDSALYLCASSRPGLEAFFGQGTRLTVV.

The chain uses TRBV29-1 and TRBJ2-1; 10 bases are shared with TRBD2. This CDR3 contains 14 residues. Germline V gene data show CDR1 as SQVTM and CDR2 as ANQGSEA. Trimming removed 2 bases from V and 6 bases from J; junction bases left unmatched: 4. CDR3 sequence reads: CSVEPAGGLNEQFF. In DNA, the CDR3 is TGCAGCGTTGAACCAGCGGGAGGGCTCAATGAGCAGTTCTTC.

The chain is built from TRBV5-1 and TRBJ2-1; a possible D gene is TRBD2 (5 bases). Trimming removed 0 bases at V and 5 bases at J, with 9 bases between. Per the germline V gene, CDR1 is SGHRS and CDR2 is YFSETQ. The CDR3 covers 14 residues. The CDR3 spells CASSLAISDNEQFF. CDR3 sequence (DNA): TGCGCCAGCAGCTTGGCTATTAGCGACAATGAGCAGTTCTTC.

This chain links TRBV9 with TRBJ1-2; D is perhaps TRBD1 (6 bases). CDR1 is SGDLS, CDR2 YYNGEE, per germline. V was shortened by 3 bases and J by 4 bases, with 16 bases between the two germline ends. The CDR3 extends over 15 amino acids. CDR3 in DNA: TGTGCCAGCAGCGCAGGACAGTGGACCCCCTATGGCTACACCTTC. This gives the protein CASSAGQWTPYGYTF.

This chain joins TRBV2 and TRBJ2-6; maybe TRBD1 (5 bases). Deletions cut 8 bases from V and 3 bases from J, with 20 bases between. The CDR3 totals 17 residues. The germline V gene has CDR1 SNHLY and CDR2 FYNNEI. CDR3 nucleotides: TGTGCCAGCGATCCCGGTCAGGGTGGAGTTGGGGCCAACGTCCTGACTTTC. This encodes CASDPGQGGVGANVLTF.

The chain is built from TRBV6-6 and TRBJ2-4, with 7 bases that match TRBD2. Germline V CDR1 and CDR2: MNHNY, SVGAGI (reference sequence). The V and J ends lost 6 bases and 4 bases, in that order; junction bases with no gene match: 12. The CDR3 consists of 16 residues. The CDR3 nucleotides are TGTGCCAGCAGCCTGTTGGATGGGGGACTAAAAAACATTCAGTACTTC. This sequence encodes CASSLLDGGLKNIQYF.

The gene calls are TRBV4-2 and TRBJ2-3; 12 positions match TRBD2. After removal of 5 bases from V and 4 bases from J, the junction contained 7 bases not matched to a gene. CDR3 length: 16 residues. Germline loops: CDR1 LGHNA, CDR2 YNFKEQ. As DNA, the CDR3 is TGTGCCAGCAGCGGACGACTAGCGGGGGAGTCAGATACGCAGTATTTT. It translates to CASSGRLAGESDTQYF.

The CDR3 spells CASSPQGIVNQPQHF. CDR3 sequence (DNA): TGTGCCAGCTCACCACAGGGGATAGTCAATCAGCCCCAGCATTTT. The chain employs TRBV18 and TRBJ1-5; TRBD1 is a possible D gene (5 bases). V shed 1 base and J shed 3 bases, with 10 bases lying between them. This CDR3 contains 15 residues. Germline CDR1 and CDR2: KGHSH and LQKENI. The full variable domain, with the rest looked up from reference TRBV18 and TRBJ1-5, is NAGVMQNPRHLVRRRGQEARLRCSPMKGHSHVYWYRQLPEEGLKFMVYLQKENIIDESGMPKERFSAEFPKEGPSILRIQQVVRGDSAAYFCASSPQGIVNQPQHFGDGTRLSIL.

This chain joins TRBV7-9 and TRBJ2-7, with TRBD2 matching 11 bases. The trim removed 5 bases at V and 7 bases at J, leaving 16 bases unmatched. Germline CDR1 and CDR2: SEHNR and FQNEAQ (reference sequence). This CDR3 is 17 amino acids long. For the CDR3, the DNA is TGTGCCAGCAGCAAGAGGACAATAGCGGGGGGGCTGCGGGAGCAGTACTTC. Translated: CASSKRTIAGGLREQYF.

The chain combines TRBV5-1 with TRBJ2-5; the D gene is possibly TRBD2 (6 bases). The CDR3 covers 17 residues. V lost 5 bases to trimming and J lost 9 bases, with 29 bases between them. In germline, CDR1 is SGHRS, CDR2 YFSETQ. CDR3 loop: CASSLSSVGEAWGAQYF. Here the CDR3 DNA reads TGCGCCAGCAGTTTGAGTTCAGTCGGGGAGGCGTGGGGGGCCCAGTACTTC.

The chain carries TRBV6-1 and TRBJ2-7; 10 nucleotides line up with TRBD2. J was trimmed by 4 bases and V by 6 bases; bases with no gene match: 9. Looked up from germline, CDR1 is MNHNS and CDR2 is SASEGT. The CDR3 consists of 15 residues. The CDR3 reads CASSELSGGAYEQYF. The CDR3 region has the DNA TGTGCCAGCAGCGAATTAAGCGGGGGGGCTTACGAGCAGTACTTC.

The chain has TRBV7-6 and TRBJ2-7; 9 bases match TRBD1. The CDR3 covers 14 residues. CDR1 is SGHVS and CDR2 is FNYEAQ in the germline V gene. The V gene end was trimmed by 5 bases and the J gene end by 3 bases; junction bases not matched to a gene: 5. The CDR3 sequence is CASSTTGQGYEQYF. CDR3 nucleotides: TGTGCCAGCAGCACCACGGGACAGGGCTACGAGCAGTACTTC. Full variable domain (outside the CDR3, taken from reference TRBV7-6 and TRBJ2-7): GAGVSQSPRYKVTKRGQDVALRCDPISGHVSLYWYRQALGQGPEFLTYFNYEAQQDKSGLPNDRFSAERPEGSISTLTIQRTEQRDSAMYRCASSTTGQGYEQYFGPGTRLTVT.

The rearrangement links TRBV5-6 to TRBJ2-1, with TRBD2 matching 10 bases. CDR1 SGHDT and CDR2 YYEEEE come from the germline V gene. J gave up 5 bases and V 2 bases, and 4 bases lay outside the gene matches. The length of the CDR3 is 15 residues. In DNA, the CDR3 is TGTGCCAGCAGCTTATTAGCGGGGGGCCACAATGAGCAGTTCTTC. Translated: CASSLLAGGHNEQFF.

The count of this clone is one. V usage is TRBV28 and J usage is TRBJ2-1; D is possibly TRBD2 (6 bases). CDR3 length: 13 residues. Germline CDR1 MDHEN, CDR2 SYDVKM. V lost 2 bases and J lost 8, with 10 bases in between. CDR3 amino acids: CASSLGGMDEQFF. Written as DNA, the CDR3 is TGTGCCAGCAGTTTAGGAGGGATGGATGAGCAGTTCTTC.

The chain combines TRBV30 with TRBJ1-2; a possible D gene is TRBD1 (6 bases). Germline CDR1 GTSNPN, CDR2 SVGIG (reference sequence). The CDR3 extends over 13 amino acids. V was cut by 4 bases and J by 7 bases, with 16 bases left in between. This CDR3 is CAWNPTQGTGYTF. CDR3 nucleotides: TGTGCCTGGAATCCAACCCAGGGGACTGGCTACACCTTC.